These T cell receptor beta chains were read from a single sample in a study of OX40 agonist ivuxolimab in advanced cancers. Measured with immunoSEQ multiplex PCR; TCRdb has only the in-frame clones, and not every one. The sample gives around 80,000 clones, around nine tenths of which show up once; roughly 2.5% is in the top ten. The input for sequencing was CD4+ or CD8+ T cells sorted from blood, taken in a trial of the OX40 agonist ivuxolimab. The receptors were gathered from an adult with an advanced solid tumor such as melanoma, head and neck, liver or kidney cancer. CDR3s include the opening cysteine and the closing phenylalanine or tryptophan. The D gene is left open where the match is weak. A clone size is listed for some rows: how often the clone was seen (once, few, many), or a class if it is expanded.

V gene,J gene,D gene,clone size,CDR3 protein,CDR3 DNA
TRBV28,TRBJ2-3,TRBD1,-,CASSPTGALSSTDTQYF,TGTGCCAGCAGTCCTACAGGGGCCCTTTCTAGCACAGATACGCAGTATTTT
TRBV7-9,TRBJ2-3,-,-,CASSLNQGTDTQYF,TGTGCCAGCAGCTTAAATCAGGGAACAGATACGCAGTATTTT
TRBV5-6,TRBJ1-2,-,-,CASSRNREFTWYGYTF,TGTGCCAGCAGCCGGAACAGGGAGTTCACCTGGTATGGCTACACCTTC
TRBV6-1,TRBJ1-6,-,few,CASKQYNSPLHF,TGTGCCAGCAAACAGTATAATTCACCCCTCCACTTT
TRBV2,TRBJ2-2,TRBD1,-,CASSDGQGNTGELFF,TGTGCCAGCAGTGACGGACAGGGGAACACCGGGGAGCTGTTTTTT
TRBV5-6,TRBJ2-5,TRBD2,few,CASTPERGGQETQYF,TGTGCCAGCACCCCCGAGCGGGGGGGACAAGAGACCCAGTACTTC
TRBV19,TRBJ2-2,-,once,CASSWSWQGENTGELFF,TGTGCCAGTAGTTGGAGTTGGCAGGGTGAGAACACCGGGGAGCTGTTTTTT
TRBV19,TRBJ2-5,-,-,CASSGRDFVETQYF,TGTGCCAGTAGTGGCCGGGACTTCGTCGAGACCCAGTACTTC
TRBV7-3,TRBJ2-2,-,-,CASSRRPQGTGELFF,TGTGCCAGCAGCAGACGGCCGCAGGGCACCGGGGAGCTGTTTTTT
TRBV5-4,TRBJ2-5,TRBD2,-,CASRGRTSGGQETQYF,TGTGCCAGCAGGGGGAGGACTAGCGGGGGCCAAGAGACCCAGTACTTC
TRBV6-5,TRBJ2-7,-,-,CASSYGTSYEQYF,TGTGCCAGCAGTTACGGGACCTCCTACGAGCAGTACTTC
TRBV6-1,TRBJ1-5,TRBD1,-,CASTEQGGPYQPQHF,TGTGCCAGCACCGAGCAGGGGGGACCCTATCAGCCCCAGCATTTT
TRBV5-1,TRBJ1-1,-,-,CASSLAQVSTEAFF,TGCGCCAGCAGCTTGGCTCAGGTCTCCACTGAAGCTTTCTTT